These T cell receptor beta chains were read from a single sample in a study of early T cells in non-severe SARS-CoV-2 infection. TCRdb re-derived calls from the 5' RACE reads in MiXCR, one entry per CDR3 protein. This sample has under 35,000 distinct CDR3 sequences, with over 6.5% found just once. The sequencing input was whole blood. Source of these receptors: an adult who was a healthcare worker with PCR-confirmed SARS-CoV-2 infection or an uninfected control (not recorded which). Each CDR3 is given with its conserved first and last residue.

CDR3aa: CASSQVGLEANNEQFF
v_gene: TRBV14
j_gene: TRBJ2-1

CDR3aa: CASSIRPALGDYGYTF
v_gene: TRBV19
j_gene: TRBJ1-2

CDR3aa: CASTRQITGELFF
v_gene: TRBV19
j_gene: TRBJ2-2

CDR3aa: CASSFGDPGPDTQYF
v_gene: TRBV5-1
j_gene: TRBJ2-3

CDR3aa: CSARGTDHTGELFF
v_gene: TRBV20-1
j_gene: TRBJ2-2

CDR3aa: CASSSGHSYEQYF
v_gene: TRBV28
j_gene: TRBJ2-7

CDR3aa: CASSLGGESKNIQYF
v_gene: TRBV12-3/TRBV12-4
j_gene: TRBJ2-4

CDR3aa: CASSPPVGQGDNQPQHF
v_gene: TRBV18
j_gene: TRBJ1-5

CDR3aa: CASSINPGPYNEQFF
v_gene: TRBV19
j_gene: TRBJ2-1

CDR3aa: CASSFPRDLGWLAGGNEQFF
v_gene: TRBV7-9
j_gene: TRBJ2-1

CDR3aa: CASSSNRRGSYEQYF
v_gene: TRBV7-9
j_gene: TRBJ2-7

CDR3aa: CASSSGQGAEDTQYF
v_gene: TRBV7-9
j_gene: TRBJ2-3

CDR3aa: CASSHSGNTIYF
v_gene: TRBV3-1
j_gene: TRBJ1-3

CDR3aa: CASSRIPQNDWTGELFF
v_gene: TRBV18
j_gene: TRBJ2-2

CDR3aa: CSVVVADSNTYEQYF
v_gene: TRBV29-1
j_gene: TRBJ2-7

CDR3aa: CSAPQGSYGYTF
v_gene: TRBV20-1
j_gene: TRBJ1-2

CDR3aa: CAWRNQAYSNQPQHF
v_gene: TRBV30
j_gene: TRBJ1-5

CDR3aa: CSVVTAGTGSYEQYF
v_gene: TRBV29-1
j_gene: TRBJ2-7

CDR3aa: CASGTFAHTDTQYF
v_gene: TRBV28
j_gene: TRBJ2-3

CDR3aa: CASIAGRISYNEQFF
v_gene: TRBV7-9
j_gene: TRBJ2-1

CDR3aa: CASSPKNTEAFF
v_gene: TRBV18
j_gene: TRBJ1-1

CDR3aa: CASSPMTSGTYNEQFF
v_gene: TRBV11-1
j_gene: TRBJ2-1

CDR3aa: CASSLQGLPNTEAFF
v_gene: TRBV5-1
j_gene: TRBJ1-1

CDR3aa: CASSLGASGRARNEQFF
v_gene: TRBV7-8
j_gene: TRBJ2-1

CDR3aa: CASKSGGRAYNEQFF
v_gene: TRBV27
j_gene: TRBJ2-1

CDR3aa: CASSLIGGGERYNEQFF
v_gene: TRBV11-2
j_gene: TRBJ2-1

CDR3aa: CASGPGDTGELFF
v_gene: TRBV10-2
j_gene: TRBJ2-2

CDR3aa: CSARSQGPYEQYF
v_gene: TRBV20-1
j_gene: TRBJ2-7

CDR3aa: CSVRRGDQPYNEQFF
v_gene: TRBV29-1
j_gene: TRBJ2-1

CDR3aa: CASSNGYEQYF
v_gene: TRBV5-1
j_gene: TRBJ2-7

CDR3aa: CASSDLDRDGNTIYF
v_gene: TRBV10-1
j_gene: TRBJ1-3

CDR3aa: CASSAGRQNTEAFF
v_gene: TRBV6-1
j_gene: TRBJ1-1

CDR3aa: CASSLNVQVDTGELFF
v_gene: TRBV5-1
j_gene: TRBJ2-2

CDR3aa: CASSPRDSGELFF
v_gene: TRBV18
j_gene: TRBJ2-2

CDR3aa: CASSLGVFGNTIYF
v_gene: TRBV5-4
j_gene: TRBJ1-3

CDR3aa: CASRGGEQFF
v_gene: TRBV7-8
j_gene: TRBJ2-1

CDR3aa: CASSQDRASGAPYNEQFF
v_gene: TRBV4-1
j_gene: TRBJ2-1

CDR3aa: CASSQDADQPQHF
v_gene: TRBV3-1
j_gene: TRBJ1-5